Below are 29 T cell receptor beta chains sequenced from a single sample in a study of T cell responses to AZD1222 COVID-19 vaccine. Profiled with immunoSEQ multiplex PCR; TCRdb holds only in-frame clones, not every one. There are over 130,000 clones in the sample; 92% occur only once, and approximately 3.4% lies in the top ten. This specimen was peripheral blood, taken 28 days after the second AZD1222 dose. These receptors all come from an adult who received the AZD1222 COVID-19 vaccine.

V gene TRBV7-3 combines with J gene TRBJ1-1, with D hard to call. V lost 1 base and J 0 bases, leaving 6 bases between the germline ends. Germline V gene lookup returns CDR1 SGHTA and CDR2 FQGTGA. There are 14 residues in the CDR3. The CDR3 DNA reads TGTGCCAGCAGCTTAATGGGATTGAACACTGAAGCTTTCTTT. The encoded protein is CASSLMGLNTEAFF.

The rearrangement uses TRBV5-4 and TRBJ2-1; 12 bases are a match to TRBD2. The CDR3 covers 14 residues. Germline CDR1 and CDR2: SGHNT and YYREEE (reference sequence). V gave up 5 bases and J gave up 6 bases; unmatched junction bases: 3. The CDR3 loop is CASSPTSGSNEQFF. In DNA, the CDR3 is TGTGCCAGCAGTCCGACTAGCGGGAGCAATGAGCAGTTCTTC.

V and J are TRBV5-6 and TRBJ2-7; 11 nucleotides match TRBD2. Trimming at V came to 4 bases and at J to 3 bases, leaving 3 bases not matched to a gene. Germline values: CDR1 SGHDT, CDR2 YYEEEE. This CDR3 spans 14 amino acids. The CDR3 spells CASSTTSGNYEQYF. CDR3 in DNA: TGTGCCAGCAGCACGACTAGCGGGAACTACGAGCAGTACTTC.

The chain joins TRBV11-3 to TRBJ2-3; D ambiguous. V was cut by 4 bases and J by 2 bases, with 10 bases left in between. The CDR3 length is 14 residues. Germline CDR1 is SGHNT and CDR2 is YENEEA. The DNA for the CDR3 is TGTGCCAGCAGCTCCCCCTTCTTCACAGATACGCAGTATTTT. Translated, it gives CASSSPFFTDTQYF.

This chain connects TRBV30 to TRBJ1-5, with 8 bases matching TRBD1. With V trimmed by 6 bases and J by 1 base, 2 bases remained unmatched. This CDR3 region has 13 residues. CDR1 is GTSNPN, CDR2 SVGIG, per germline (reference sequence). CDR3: CACRQGSNQPQHF. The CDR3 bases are TGTGCCTGTCGACAGGGGAGCAATCAGCCCCAGCATTTT.

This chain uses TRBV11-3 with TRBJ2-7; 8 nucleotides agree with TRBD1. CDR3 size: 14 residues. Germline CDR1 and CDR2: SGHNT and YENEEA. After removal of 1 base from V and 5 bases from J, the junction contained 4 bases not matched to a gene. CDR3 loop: CASSLGDRGHEQYF. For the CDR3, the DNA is TGTGCCAGCAGCTTAGGCGACAGGGGCCACGAGCAGTACTTC.

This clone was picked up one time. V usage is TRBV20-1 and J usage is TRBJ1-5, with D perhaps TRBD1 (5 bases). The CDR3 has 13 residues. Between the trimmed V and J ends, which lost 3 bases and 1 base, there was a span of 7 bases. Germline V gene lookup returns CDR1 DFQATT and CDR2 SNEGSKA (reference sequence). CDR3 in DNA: TGCAGTGCTAGTCGGGACAGCAATCAGCCCCAGCATTTT. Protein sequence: CSASRDSNQPQHF.

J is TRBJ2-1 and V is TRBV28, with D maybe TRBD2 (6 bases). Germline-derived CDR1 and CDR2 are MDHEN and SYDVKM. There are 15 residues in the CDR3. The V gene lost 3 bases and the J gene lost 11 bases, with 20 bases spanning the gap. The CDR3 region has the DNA TGTGCCAGCAGTTTGCGCTTGGGGGAAGGAGGGCAGCAGTTCTTC. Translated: CASSLRLGEGGQQFF.

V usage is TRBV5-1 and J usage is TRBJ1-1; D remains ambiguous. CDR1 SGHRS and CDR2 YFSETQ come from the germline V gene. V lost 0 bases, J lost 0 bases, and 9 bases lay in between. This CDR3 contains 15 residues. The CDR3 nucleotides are TGCGCCAGCAGCTTGGTTCCTGAGATGAACACTGAAGCTTTCTTT. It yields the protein CASSLVPEMNTEAFF.

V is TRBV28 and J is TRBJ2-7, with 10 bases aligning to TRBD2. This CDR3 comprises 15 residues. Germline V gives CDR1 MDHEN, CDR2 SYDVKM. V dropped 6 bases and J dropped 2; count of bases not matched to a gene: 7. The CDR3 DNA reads TGTGCCAGCAGGCCTCGGACTAGCGGAGCCTACGAGCAGTACTTC. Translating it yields CASRPRTSGAYEQYF.

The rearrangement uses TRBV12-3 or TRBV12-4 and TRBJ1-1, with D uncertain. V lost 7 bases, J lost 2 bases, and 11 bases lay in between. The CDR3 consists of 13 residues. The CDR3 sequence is CASKVGGNTEAFF. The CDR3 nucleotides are TGTGCCAGCAAGGTCGGAGGCAACACTGAAGCTTTCTTT.

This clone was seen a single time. The CDR3 protein is CASSKIEGEETQYF. CDR3 nucleotides: TGTGCCAGCAGCAAAATAGAAGGGGAAGAGACCCAGTACTTC. The chain has TRBV21-1 and TRBJ2-5; TRBD1 is the table's D call, not checked against the DNA. TRBV21-1 is given as a pseudogene. This CDR3 region has 14 residues.

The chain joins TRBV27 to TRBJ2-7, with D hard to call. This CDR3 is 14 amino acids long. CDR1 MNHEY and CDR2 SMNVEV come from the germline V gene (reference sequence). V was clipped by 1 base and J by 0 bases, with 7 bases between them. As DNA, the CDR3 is TGTGCCAGCAGTTTATATGGGAACTCCTACGAGCAGTACTTC. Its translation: CASSLYGNSYEQYF.

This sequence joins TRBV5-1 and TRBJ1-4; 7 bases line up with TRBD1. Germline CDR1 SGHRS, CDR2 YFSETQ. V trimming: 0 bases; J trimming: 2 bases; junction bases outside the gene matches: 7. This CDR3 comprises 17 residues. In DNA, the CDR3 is TGCGCCAGCAGCTTGGCGACAGGGTCGGCGACTAATGAAAAACTGTTTTTT. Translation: CASSLATGSATNEKLFF. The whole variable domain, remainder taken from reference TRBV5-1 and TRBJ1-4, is KAGVTQTPRYLIKTRGQQVTLSCSPISGHRSVSWYQQTPGQGLQFLFEYFSETQRNKGNFPGRFSGRQFSNSRSEMNVSTLELGDSALYLCASSLATGSATNEKLFFGSGTQLSVL.

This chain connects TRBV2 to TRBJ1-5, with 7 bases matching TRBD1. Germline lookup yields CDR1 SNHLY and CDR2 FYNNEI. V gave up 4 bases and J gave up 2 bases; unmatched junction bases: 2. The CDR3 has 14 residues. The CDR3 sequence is CASSVTGGNQPQHF. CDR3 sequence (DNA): TGTGCCAGCAGTGTCACAGGGGGCAATCAGCCCCAGCATTTT.

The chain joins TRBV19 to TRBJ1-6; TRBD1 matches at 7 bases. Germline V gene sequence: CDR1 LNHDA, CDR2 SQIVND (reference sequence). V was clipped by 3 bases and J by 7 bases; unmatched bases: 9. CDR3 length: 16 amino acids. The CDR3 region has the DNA TGTGCCAGTAGTATTACAGGGGCTTTTGCCAATTCACCCCTCCACTTT. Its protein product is CASSITGAFANSPLHF.

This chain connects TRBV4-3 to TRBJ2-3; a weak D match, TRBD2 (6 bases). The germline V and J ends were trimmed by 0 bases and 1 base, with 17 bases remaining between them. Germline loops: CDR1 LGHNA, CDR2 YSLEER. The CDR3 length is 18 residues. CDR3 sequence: CASSQDPTGVFRTDTQYF. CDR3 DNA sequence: TGCGCCAGCAGCCAAGATCCTACGGGAGTATTTCGCACAGATACGCAGTATTTT.

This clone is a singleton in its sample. The CDR3 loop is CASSLDTGGWYTF. DNA of the CDR3: TGCGCCAGCAGCTTGGATACAGGGGGCTGGTACACCTTC. This chain connects TRBV5-1 to TRBJ1-2; 9 nucleotides align to TRBD1. Germline V CDR1 and CDR2: SGHRS, YFSETQ. The CDR3 extends over 13 amino acids. Losses at the gene ends were 0 bases for V and 11 bases for J; bases not matched to a gene: 5.

The CDR3: CASSYEGASYEQYF. CDR3 DNA sequence: TGTGCCAGCAGTTACGAGGGGGCCTCCTACGAGCAGTACTTC. The V call is TRBV6-2 or TRBV6-3, the J call TRBJ2-7, with 7 bases lining up with TRBD1. Germline CDR1 MNHEY, CDR2 SVGEGT. The ends lost 2 bases at V and 0 bases at J; junction bases unmatched: 1. The CDR3 sequence is 14 residues long.

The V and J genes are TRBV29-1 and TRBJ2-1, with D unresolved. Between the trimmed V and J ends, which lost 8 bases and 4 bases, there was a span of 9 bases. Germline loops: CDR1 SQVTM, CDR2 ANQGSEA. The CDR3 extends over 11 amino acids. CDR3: CSFGSYNEQFF. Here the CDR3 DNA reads TGCAGCTTCGGGTCGTACAATGAGCAGTTCTTC.

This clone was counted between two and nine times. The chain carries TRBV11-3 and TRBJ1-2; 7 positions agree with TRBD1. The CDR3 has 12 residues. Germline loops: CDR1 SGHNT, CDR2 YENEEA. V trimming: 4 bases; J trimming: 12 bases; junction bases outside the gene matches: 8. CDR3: CASSSDRIVHTF. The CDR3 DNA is TGTGCCAGCAGCTCGGACAGGATAGTCCACACCTTC.

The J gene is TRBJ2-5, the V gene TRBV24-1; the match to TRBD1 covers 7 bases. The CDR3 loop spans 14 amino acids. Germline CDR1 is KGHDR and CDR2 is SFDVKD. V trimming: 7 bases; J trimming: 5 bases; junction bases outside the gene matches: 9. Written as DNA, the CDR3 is TGTGCCACCAGGGACAGGACAGGAGAGGAGACCCAGTACTTC. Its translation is CATRDRTGEETQYF.

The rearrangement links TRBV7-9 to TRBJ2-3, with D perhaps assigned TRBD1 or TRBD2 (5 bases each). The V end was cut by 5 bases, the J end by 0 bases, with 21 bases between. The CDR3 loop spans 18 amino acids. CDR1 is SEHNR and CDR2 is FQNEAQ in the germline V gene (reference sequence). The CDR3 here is CASSHGEYGGKSTDTQYF. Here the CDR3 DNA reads TGTGCCAGCAGCCATGGGGAGTATGGGGGTAAAAGCACAGATACGCAGTATTTT.

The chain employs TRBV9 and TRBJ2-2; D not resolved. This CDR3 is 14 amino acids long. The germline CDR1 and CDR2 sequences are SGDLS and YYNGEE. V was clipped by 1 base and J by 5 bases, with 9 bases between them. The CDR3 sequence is CASSVPQRTGELFF. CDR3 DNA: TGTGCCAGCAGCGTACCGCAGAGAACCGGGGAGCTGTTTTTT.

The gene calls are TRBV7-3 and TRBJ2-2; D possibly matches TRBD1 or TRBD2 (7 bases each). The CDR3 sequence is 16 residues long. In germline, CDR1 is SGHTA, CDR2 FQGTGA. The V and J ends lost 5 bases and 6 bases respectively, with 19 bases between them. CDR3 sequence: CASSPQGRGIPGELFF. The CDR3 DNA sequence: TGTGCCAGCAGCCCACAGGGGCGGGGGATCCCCGGGGAGCTGTTTTTT.

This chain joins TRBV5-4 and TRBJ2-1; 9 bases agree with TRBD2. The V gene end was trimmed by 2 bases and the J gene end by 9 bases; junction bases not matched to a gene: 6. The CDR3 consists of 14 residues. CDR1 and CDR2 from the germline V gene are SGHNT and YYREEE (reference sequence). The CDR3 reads CASSFLAGEGEQFF. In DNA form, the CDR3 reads TGTGCCAGCAGCTTTTTAGCGGGAGAAGGTGAGCAGTTCTTC.

CDR3: CATSPLTDATEAFF. The CDR3 DNA is TGTGCCACCAGCCCCCTTACCGACGCAACTGAAGCTTTCTTT. The V gene is TRBV15, the J gene TRBJ1-1; the D is unclear. This CDR3 is built from 14 residues. Germline V gives CDR1 LNHNV, CDR2 YYDKDF (reference sequence). V was clipped by 5 bases and J by 5 bases, with 15 bases between them.

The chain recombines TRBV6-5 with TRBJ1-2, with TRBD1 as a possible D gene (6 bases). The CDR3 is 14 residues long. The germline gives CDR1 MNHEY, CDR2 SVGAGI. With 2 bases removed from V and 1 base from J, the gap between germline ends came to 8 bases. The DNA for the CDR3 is TGTGCCAGCAGTTACACAGGGTATAACTATGGCTACACCTTC. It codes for CASSYTGYNYGYTF.

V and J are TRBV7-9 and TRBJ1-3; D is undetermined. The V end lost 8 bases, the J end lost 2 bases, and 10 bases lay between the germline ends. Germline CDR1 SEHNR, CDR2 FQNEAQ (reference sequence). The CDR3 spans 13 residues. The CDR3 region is CASRELTGNTIYF. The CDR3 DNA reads TGTGCCAGCCGAGAATTAACTGGAAACACCATATATTTT.